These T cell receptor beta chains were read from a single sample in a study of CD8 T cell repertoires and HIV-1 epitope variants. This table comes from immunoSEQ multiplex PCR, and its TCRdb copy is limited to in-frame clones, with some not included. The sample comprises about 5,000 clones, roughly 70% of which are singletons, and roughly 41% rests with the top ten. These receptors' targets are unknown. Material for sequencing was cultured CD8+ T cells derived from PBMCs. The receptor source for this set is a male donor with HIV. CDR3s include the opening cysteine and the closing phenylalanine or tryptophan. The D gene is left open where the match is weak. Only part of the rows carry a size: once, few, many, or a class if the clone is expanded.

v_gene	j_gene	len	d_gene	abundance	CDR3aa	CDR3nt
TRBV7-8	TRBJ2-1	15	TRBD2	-	CASSFGAGLNNEQFF	TGTGCCAGCAGCTTCGGAGCGGGGCTTAACAATGAGCAGTTCTTC
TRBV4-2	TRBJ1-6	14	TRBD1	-	CASSPDRGGTPLHF	TGTGCCAGCAGTCCCGACAGGGGGGGGACTCCCCTCCACTTT
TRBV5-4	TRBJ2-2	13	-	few	CASSLVDTGELFF	TGTGCCAGCAGCTTGGTCGACACCGGGGAGCTGTTTTTT
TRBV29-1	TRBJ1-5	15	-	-	CSVGDGYYSNQPQHF	TGCAGCGTTGGGGACGGATACTATAGCAATCAGCCCCAGCATTTT
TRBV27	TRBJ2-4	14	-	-	CASSLGGAKNIQYF	TGTGCCAGCAGTTTGGGAGGAGCCAAAAACATTCAGTACTTC
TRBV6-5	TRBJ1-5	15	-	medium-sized	CASSGGQGIHQPQHF	TGTGCCAGCAGTGGGGGGCAGGGGATACATCAGCCCCAGCATTTT
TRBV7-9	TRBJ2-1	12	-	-	CASSRSGFEQFF	TGTGCCAGCAGCCGCTCGGGGTTTGAGCAGTTCTTC
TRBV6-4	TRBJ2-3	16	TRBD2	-	CASSDSGTSGADTQYF	TGTGCCAGCAGTGACTCCGGGACTAGCGGGGCAGATACGCAGTATTTT
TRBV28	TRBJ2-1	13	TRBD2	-	CASSILAGSEQFF	TGTGCCAGCAGTATTCTAGCGGGATCTGAGCAGTTCTTC
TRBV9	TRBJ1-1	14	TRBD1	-	CASSDHRGNTEAFF	TGTGCCAGCAGTGACCACAGGGGGAACACTGAAGCTTTCTTT
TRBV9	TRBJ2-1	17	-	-	CASSVGGAAGPGDEQFF	TGTGCCAGCAGCGTAGGGGGAGCCGCGGGCCCTGGAGATGAGCAGTTCTTC
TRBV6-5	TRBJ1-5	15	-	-	CASSVDTDNYQPQHF	TGTGCCAGCAGCGTAGACACCGACAACTATCAGCCCCAGCATTTT
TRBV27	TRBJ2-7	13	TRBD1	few	CASSYQGAGEQYF	TGTGCCAGCAGTTATCAGGGGGCGGGAGAGCAGTACTTC
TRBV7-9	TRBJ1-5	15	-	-	CASSLDGGRDQPQHF	TGTGCCAGCAGCTTGGATGGGGGCCGAGACCAGCCCCAGCATTTT
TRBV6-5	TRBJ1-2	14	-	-	CASGPKGGPRGYTF	TGTGCCAGTGGGCCAAAGGGGGGCCCGAGAGGCTACACCTTC
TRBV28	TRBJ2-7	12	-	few	CASSLTSFEQYF	TGTGCCAGCAGTTTGACTAGTTTCGAGCAGTACTTC